The sample holds a few counts of the clone carrying this T cell receptor (beta chain). The sample belongs to a study of T-cell reconstitution after alpha-beta-depleted transplantation in children. The V segment lost 4 bases and the J segment 2 bases; nucleotides outside the gene matches: 10. Germline CDR1 SGHTA, CDR2 FQGNSA. CDR3 length: 16 amino acids. Preparation of the TCRbeta library used unique molecular identifiers. TCRdb re-called the PCR reads through MiXCR, storing one row per CDR3 protein. The sample includes just over 350,000 distinct CDR3 sequences, roughly 13% of them seen just once. The chain employs TRBV7-2 and TRBJ1-1, with 7 nucleotides matching TRBD1. Source: PBMCs, taken from the stem cell graft. The sequence came from a human donor who donated a stem cell graft to a child with Fanconi anemia. CDR3 DNA: TGTGCCAGCAGCTCCCGGCCGGGACAGATTAACACTGAAGCTTTCTTT. This codes for CASSSRPGQINTEAFF.